The 19 T cell receptor beta chains below were found in one sample sequenced in a study of breast tumors, draining lymph nodes, adjacent tissues. TCRdb re-analysed the multiplex PCR reads in MiXCR, keeping a single row per CDR3 protein. The sample holds more than 85,000 distinct CDR3 sequences; 20% to 25% are singletons and the top ten take less than 1.5%. Breast cancer patients provided tissue from their axillary draining lymph nodes. The sequenced sample was axillary lymph node tissue. The receptors were sampled from a female donor with breast cancer. Some clones in this sample may be carry-over from other donors' samples.

There are many counts of this clonotype. The rearrangement joins TRBV24-1 to TRBJ1-2; D not resolved. This CDR3 spans 13 amino acids. Per germline, CDR1 KGHDR and CDR2 SFDVKD. V lost 5 bases, J lost 0 bases, and 6 bases lay in between. CDR3 nucleotides: TGTGCCACCAGTGGAGAGCCTAACTATGGCTACACCTTC. Protein: CATSGEPNYGYTF.

This clonotype showed up many times. V and J are TRBV9 and TRBJ2-3; tentatively, D is TRBD1 (6 bases). This CDR3 comprises 17 residues. The germline V gene has CDR1 SGDLS and CDR2 YYNGEE. V was trimmed by 0 bases and J by 2 bases, leaving 16 bases between them. The CDR3 loop reads CASSVDWGLPSTDTQYF. CDR3 DNA: TGTGCCAGCAGCGTAGACTGGGGGCTTCCGTCCACAGATACGCAGTATTTT.

In its sample, this clonotype is medium-sized. V and J are TRBV20-1 and TRBJ2-7; 12 bases agree with TRBD2. V was clipped by 1 base and J by 3 bases; unmatched bases: 4. The CDR3 totals 15 residues. Germline assignment: CDR1 DFQATT and CDR2 SNEGSKA (reference sequence). Here the CDR3 reads CSARGTSGIGYEQYF. CDR3 coding DNA: TGCAGTGCTAGAGGGACTAGCGGGATCGGCTACGAGCAGTACTTC.

This clonotype appeared many times. The rearrangement joins TRBV20-1 to TRBJ2-7; 8 nucleotides agree with TRBD2. The CDR3 totals 12 residues. V dropped 3 bases and J dropped 2; count of bases not matched to a gene: 0. CDR1 DFQATT and CDR2 SNEGSKA come from the germline V gene (reference sequence). CDR3 sequence reads: CSASGRAYEQYF. CDR3 bases: TGCAGTGCTAGCGGGAGGGCCTACGAGCAGTACTTC.

Regarding this clonotype: At one end, the junction sequence differs from germline, possibly due to a read error. This CDR3 reads CASSPDAGVSEKLVF. DNA for the CDR3: TGTGCCAGCTCACCTGATGCAGGGGTATCTGAAAAACTGGTTTTT. V and J are TRBV18 and TRBJ1-4; possibly TRBD1 for D (6 bases). From germline, CDR1 is KGHSH and CDR2 LQKENI. The CDR3 loop spans 15 amino acids.

This clonotype appeared many times. The chain uses TRBV2 and TRBJ2-2, with 8 bases identical to TRBD2. CDR3 length: 15 amino acids. CDR1 and CDR2 from the germline V gene are SNHLY and FYNNEI. After removal of 7 bases from V and 5 bases from J, the junction contained 9 bases not matched to a gene. The chain's CDR3 is CASNGGAGETGELFF. CDR3 nucleotides: TGTGCCAGCAATGGAGGAGCGGGGGAAACCGGGGAGCTGTTTTTT.

This clonotype was observed many times. This chain joins TRBV28 and TRBJ2-7; D is unclear. V lost 2 bases to trimming and J lost 6 bases, with 11 bases between them. CDR1 and CDR2 from the germline V gene are MDHEN and SYDVKM. CDR3 length: 13 residues. The CDR3 region is CASSLSSLPEQYF. For the CDR3, the DNA is TGTGCCAGCAGTTTAAGTTCCCTACCCGAGCAGTACTTC.

This clonotype was observed many times. The J gene is TRBJ2-1, the V gene TRBV7-9, with D possibly matching TRBD2 (7 bases). Trimming cost V 0 bases and J 6 bases, with 18 bases left between them. The CDR3 has 17 residues. CDR1 SEHNR and CDR2 FQNEAQ come from the germline V gene (reference sequence). The CDR3 sequence is CASSLARGRVLGNEQFF. The CDR3 DNA is TGTGCCAGCAGCTTAGCGCGGGGGCGGGTGTTAGGCAATGAGCAGTTCTTC.

This clonotype was recorded many times. This chain links TRBV11-2 with TRBJ2-5; 9 bases match TRBD2. This CDR3 has 16 amino acids. The ends lost 5 bases at V and 12 bases at J; junction bases unmatched: 19. Germline CDR1 and CDR2: SGHAT and FQNNGV. The CDR3 reads CASSAMGRRGGRPKYF. The CDR3 DNA reads as TGTGCCAGCAGCGCCATGGGTCGGCGGGGGGGACGACCTAAGTACTTC.

The CDR3 region is CASSPFPGQTTDTQYF. Written as DNA, the CDR3 is TGTGCCAGCTCACCTTTCCCGGGACAGACCACAGATACGCAGTATTTT. This sequence joins TRBV18 and TRBJ2-3; 7 bases agree with TRBD1. The V gene's germline CDR1 is KGHSH and CDR2 LQKENI. V was clipped by 3 bases and J by 2 bases; unmatched bases: 8. The CDR3 is made up of 16 amino acids.

This clonotype appeared many times. The J gene is TRBJ1-3, the V gene TRBV7-8, with no clear D. V lost 0 bases and J lost 0, with 6 bases in between. CDR3 length: 15 amino acids. Germline-derived CDR1 and CDR2 are SGHVS and FQNEAQ. CDR3 loop: CASSLAPDSGNTIYF. The CDR3 nucleotides are TGTGCCAGCAGCTTAGCACCGGACTCTGGAAACACCATATATTTT.

This clonotype was detected ten times or more. This chain joins TRBV20-1 and TRBJ2-4, with D unresolved. Germline loops: CDR1 DFQATT, CDR2 SNEGSKA (reference sequence). Trimming left V 2 bases short and J 3 bases short, with 8 bases between. The CDR3 is made up of 13 amino acids. This chain's CDR3 is CSARPSGKNIQYF. The CDR3 DNA sequence: TGCAGTGCTAGACCGTCAGGCAAAAACATTCAGTACTTC.

This clonotype was seen many times. J is TRBJ1-5 and V is TRBV2; D gene ambiguous. The V end was cut by 10 bases, the J end by 6 bases, with 16 bases between. The CDR3 has 13 amino acids. Per germline, CDR1 SNHLY and CDR2 FYNNEI. The CDR3 DNA sequence: TGTGCCATCCGGGAGGGCCCCGGTCAGCCCCAGCATTTT. This gives the protein CAIREGPGQPQHF.

This clonotype has a count of ten or more. J is TRBJ1-6 and V is TRBV20-1; 8 bases are shared with TRBD1. CDR3 length equals 15 residues. Trimming removed 6 bases from V and 5 bases from J; junction bases left unmatched: 9. Germline V gene sequence: CDR1 DFQATT, CDR2 SNEGSKA (reference sequence). CDR3 in amino acids: CSAAIQGGHNSPLHF. The CDR3 bases are TGCAGTGCAGCAATACAGGGGGGGCATAATTCACCCCTCCACTTT.

This chain connects TRBV5-4 to TRBJ1-4, with 9 bases lining up with TRBD1. The CDR3 loop spans 14 amino acids. With 4 bases clipped from V and 8 bases from J, the junction kept 6 bases outside the gene matches. Germline V gene sequence: CDR1 SGHNT, CDR2 YYREEE (reference sequence). The DNA for the CDR3 is TGTGCCAGCAGCAACCGGGACAGGGACGAAAAACTGTTTTTT. It encodes CASSNRDRDEKLFF.

There are many counts of this clonotype. The V call is TRBV2, the J call TRBJ1-5, with D tentatively TRBD1 (6 bases). Germline loops: CDR1 SNHLY, CDR2 FYNNEI. V lost 7 bases, J lost 5 bases, and 9 bases lay in between. The CDR3 covers 12 residues. CDR3 nucleotides: TGTGCCAGCAACAGGGCTTATCAGCCCCAGCATTTT. It codes for CASNRAYQPQHF. The variable domain in full, completed from reference TRBV2 and TRBJ1-5, reads EPEVTQTPSHQVTQMGQEVILRCVPISNHLYFYWYRQILGQKVEFLVSFYNNEISEKSEIFDDQFSVERPDGSNFTLKIRSTKLEDSAMYFCASNRAYQPQHFGDGTRLSIL.

About this clonotype: The CDR3 does not end in the conserved phenylalanine or tryptophan, so this is likely a read error. The chain carries TRBV7-9 and TRBJ2-2; unclear D gene. V dropped 0 bases and J dropped 0 bases, with 8 bases sitting between them. This CDR3 spans 16 amino acids. Germline V lookup: CDR1 SEHNR, CDR2 FQNEAQ (reference sequence). The CDR3 loop reads CASSLALAANTGELFL. The DNA for the CDR3 is TGTGCCAGCAGCTTAGCTTTGGCGGCGAACACCGGGGAGCTGTTTCTT.

This clonotype was seen at least ten times. The chain is built from TRBV9 and TRBJ2-7; D is unresolved. The germline V and J ends were trimmed by 0 bases and 0 bases, with 7 bases remaining between them. Germline V gives CDR1 SGDLS, CDR2 YYNGEE. This CDR3 is built from 14 residues. Here the CDR3 DNA reads TGTGCCAGCAGCGTAGACCTCGGCTCCTACGAGCAGTACTTC. Protein: CASSVDLGSYEQYF.

This clonotype was detected ten times or more. The rearrangement links TRBV20-1 to TRBJ1-2; the D is unclear. Trimming removed 7 bases from V and 7 bases from J, with 19 bases in between. CDR1 and CDR2 from the germline V gene are DFQATT and SNEGSKA (reference sequence). This CDR3 contains 13 residues. The CDR3 sequence is CSVQPQAPIGYTF. In DNA form, the CDR3 reads TGCAGTGTCCAGCCCCAGGCCCCTATTGGCTACACCTTC.